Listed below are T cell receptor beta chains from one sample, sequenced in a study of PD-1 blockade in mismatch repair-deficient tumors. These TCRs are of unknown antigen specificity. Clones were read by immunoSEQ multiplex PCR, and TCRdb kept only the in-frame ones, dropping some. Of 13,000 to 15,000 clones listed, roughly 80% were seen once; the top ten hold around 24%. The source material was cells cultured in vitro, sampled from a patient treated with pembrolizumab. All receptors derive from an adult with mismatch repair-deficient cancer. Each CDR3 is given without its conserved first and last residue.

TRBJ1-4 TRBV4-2 ASSLTGTGNEKLF
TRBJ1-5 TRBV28 ASSPHSGTFSNQPQH
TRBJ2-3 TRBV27 ASSRFSSGRTDTQY
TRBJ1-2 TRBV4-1 ASSQDPGTGGIYGYT
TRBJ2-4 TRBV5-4 ASTPSGGRDIQY
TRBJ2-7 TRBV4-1 ASSHPTPGQGLYEQY
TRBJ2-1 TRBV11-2 ASSPRPFTDNEQF
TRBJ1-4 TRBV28 ASSLSRGLSEKLF
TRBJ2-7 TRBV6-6 ASSRRDSAYEQY
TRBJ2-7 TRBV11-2 ASSLDLGYEQY
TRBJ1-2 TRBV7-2 ASSLEFSNYGYT
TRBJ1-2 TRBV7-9 ASSPAGTGRLNYGYT
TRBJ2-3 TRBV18 ASSPPDTQY
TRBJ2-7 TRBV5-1 ASSHSPGPGGLEQY
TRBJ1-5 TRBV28 ASSLRHQPQH
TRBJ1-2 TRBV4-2 ASSQSGSLNGYT
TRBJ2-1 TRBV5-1 ASSLQAGGVNEQF
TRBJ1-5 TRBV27 ASSVRGQPQH
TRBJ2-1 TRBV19 ASSLGGRANEQF
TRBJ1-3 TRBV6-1 ASSEAPEGARNTIY
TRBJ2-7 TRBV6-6 ASSRVQWGTGQY
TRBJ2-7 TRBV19 ASSAGQYEQY
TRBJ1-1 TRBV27 ASSLSWGGSEAF
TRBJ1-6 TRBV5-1 ASSPGGDSPLH
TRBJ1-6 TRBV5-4 ASSLGQGGSPLH
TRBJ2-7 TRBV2 ASSEDSEQY
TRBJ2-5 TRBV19 ASTSGPYQETQY
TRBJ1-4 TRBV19 VWQLNEKLF
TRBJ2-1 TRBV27 ASSMKLAGGRQEQF
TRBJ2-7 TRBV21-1 ASSKVAGVYEQY
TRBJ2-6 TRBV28 ASSLTASSGANVLT
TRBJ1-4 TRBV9 ASSVGWGADEKLF
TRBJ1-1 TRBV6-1 ASGGDRGYTEAF
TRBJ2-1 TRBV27 ASSLYAGEAYNEQF
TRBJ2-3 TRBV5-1 ASSLAPSGRTDTQY
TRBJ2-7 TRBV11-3 ASRDSSYEQY
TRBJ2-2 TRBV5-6 ASSIRTENTGELF
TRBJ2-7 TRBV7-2 ASSLSPGEGLWD
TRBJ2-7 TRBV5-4 ASSTGGRSPHEQY
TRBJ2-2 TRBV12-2 ASRLPYTGLAEEGTGELF
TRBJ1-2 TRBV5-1 ASSLGGSFYGYT